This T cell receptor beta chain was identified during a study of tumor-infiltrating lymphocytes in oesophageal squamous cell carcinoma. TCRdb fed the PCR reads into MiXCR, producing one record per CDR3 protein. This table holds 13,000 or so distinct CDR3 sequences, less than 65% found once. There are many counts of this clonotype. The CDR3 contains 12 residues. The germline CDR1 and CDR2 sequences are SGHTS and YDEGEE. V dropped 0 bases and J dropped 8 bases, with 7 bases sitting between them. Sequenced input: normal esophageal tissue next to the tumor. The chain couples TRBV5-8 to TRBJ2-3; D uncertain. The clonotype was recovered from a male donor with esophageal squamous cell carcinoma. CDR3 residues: CASSLAGGTQYF. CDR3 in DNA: TGTGCCAGCAGCTTGGCGGGTGGTACGCAGTATTTT.